The present entry profiles one T cell receptor beta chain with its context. What it recognizes is unknown. Assay: immunoSEQ multiplex PCR; the TCRdb copy retains only in-frame clones and omits some. The sample carries about 130,000 clones, about 87% recorded once. The CDR3 runs 15 residues. Per the germline V gene, CDR1 is LNHDA and CDR2 is SQIVND (reference sequence). After removal of 3 bases from V and 6 bases from J, the junction contained 8 bases not matched to a gene. This sample was taken from a study of cytomegalovirus exposure and HLA in healthy donors. Overall study results and limits: Reports credit the classifier with highly specific, highly sensitive diagnosis of cytomegalovirus status.

The sequence was obtained from a woman in her twenties or thirties in good health and CMV-seropositive. The chain combines TRBV19 with TRBJ1-1; 9 bases are shared with TRBD1. The sequencing input was PBMCs. The CDR3, as DNA: TGTGCCAGTAGTATGACCGGGACAGGGTGGGCTGAAGCTTTCTTT. Translated: CASSMTGTGWAEAFF.